What follows are 32 T cell receptor beta chains derived from one specimen sequenced in a study of blood T cell repertoires in COVID-19 (dated by TCRdb to the early 2020s). The library was made by the immunoSEQ multiplex PCR assay. The table comes from immuneACCESS by way of TCRdb, which keeps in-frame sequences with V and J called. Part of the clones is missing from these tables; in studies checked, under half for an unresolved V gene and the rest for unknown reasons. In all, the sample holds 300,000 or so clones, and roughly 87% of those were seen once. In total, the top ten clones hold about 6% of the sample. The sample consisted of PBMCs or T cells enriched from blood (not recorded which). These TCRs come from a woman in her 30s who had recovered from COVID-19.

The CDR3 region is CAWSAPSTGGTSNQPQHF. CDR3 coding DNA: TGTGCCTGGAGTGCCCCTTCTACGGGGGGGACAAGCAATCAGCCCCAGCATTTT. The genes are TRBV30 and TRBJ1-5; a possible D gene is TRBD1 (6 bases). Trimming left V 1 base short and J 1 base short, with 20 bases between. This CDR3 has 18 amino acids. The germline V gene encodes CDR1 GTSNPN and CDR2 SVGIG (reference sequence).

The rearrangement joins TRBV6-5 to TRBJ1-6; tentative D call: TRBD1 (5 bases). Trimming pared 7 bases from V and 4 bases from J, leaving 14 bases between. The CDR3 runs 15 residues. Germline values: CDR1 MNHEY, CDR2 SVGAGI. The CDR3 loop is CASTSGQVYNSPLHF. CDR3 sequence (DNA): TGTGCCAGCACCTCAGGGCAGGTTTATAATTCACCCCTCCACTTT.

The J gene is TRBJ1-6, the V gene TRBV4-1; D is unclear. Germline V gene data show CDR1 as MGHRA and CDR2 as YSYEKL. The CDR3 totals 19 residues. V was clipped by 0 bases and J by 2 bases, with 17 bases between them. CDR3: CASSQDWVPRGAYNSPLHF. CDR3 sequence (DNA): TGCGCCAGCAGCCAAGATTGGGTACCCAGAGGTGCCTATAATTCACCCCTCCACTTT.

V usage is TRBV18 and J usage is TRBJ1-1, with TRBD1 matching over 9 bases. V shed 2 bases and J 4 bases; nucleotides not matched to a gene: 5. The germline gives CDR1 KGHSH, CDR2 LQKENI. This CDR3 comprises 15 residues. In DNA, the CDR3 is TGTGCCAGCTCACCATTAAGACAGGGGGGCACTGAAGCTTTCTTT. It encodes CASSPLRQGGTEAFF.

The chain joins TRBV3-1 (or the pseudogene TRBV3-2) to TRBJ2-2; 9 bases match TRBD2. The CDR3 consists of 19 residues. Germline V gene data show CDR1 as LGHDT and CDR2 as YNNKEL (reference sequence). V lost 3 bases and J lost 4; bases outside the gene matches: 15. The CDR3 region is CASSQIGWRGGPGTGELFF. CDR3 DNA: TGTGCCAGCAGCCAGATTGGATGGCGGGGGGGCCCAGGCACCGGGGAGCTGTTTTTT.

This CDR3 reads CAWSPGTGVGTEAFF. CDR3 sequence (DNA): TGTGCCTGGAGTCCGGGAACAGGGGTGGGCACTGAAGCTTTCTTT. The chain is built from TRBV30 and TRBJ1-1; 7 positions match TRBD1. The CDR3 length is 15 residues. V lost 2 bases to trimming and J lost 4 bases; unmatched junction nucleotides: 10. Germline assignment: CDR1 GTSNPN and CDR2 SVGIG (reference sequence).

V gene TRBV4-3 combines with J gene TRBJ1-2; possible D gene TRBD1, 5 bases. Germline V gene lookup returns CDR1 LGHNA and CDR2 YSLEER. This CDR3 is 15 amino acids long. V shed 1 base and J shed 4 bases, with 13 bases lying between them. As DNA, the CDR3 is TGCGCCAGCAGCCAAGTTGGCGGGGCGGGCTATGGCTACACCTTC. Protein sequence: CASSQVGGAGYGYTF.

This rearrangement joins TRBV29-1 to TRBJ1-1, with D perhaps TRBD1 (6 bases). V dropped 3 bases and J dropped 8 bases, with 19 bases sitting between them. The length of the CDR3 is 14 residues. Germline V gives CDR1 SQVTM, CDR2 ANQGSEA. In DNA, the CDR3 is TGCAGCGTTGATACAGGGAAAAGGAACTGGGAAGCTTTCTTT. The encoded protein is CSVDTGKRNWEAFF.

The sample holds one count of this clone. This chain uses TRBV6-2 or TRBV6-3 with TRBJ2-3; the D is unclear. V lost 1 base and J 6 bases, leaving 11 bases between the germline ends. CDR1 and CDR2 from the germline V gene are MNHEY and SVGEGT. This CDR3 contains 14 residues. CDR3 region: CASSYLIDGDTQYF. CDR3 bases: TGTGCCAGCAGTTACTTGATAGACGGGGATACGCAGTATTTT.

V usage is TRBV19 and J usage is TRBJ1-3; D is unclear. Germline CDR1 is LNHDA and CDR2 is SQIVND (reference sequence). Trimming shortened V by 4 bases and J by 0 bases, and 7 bases separated the two germline ends. The CDR3 is made up of 14 amino acids. CDR3 sequence reads: CASSTGSSGNTIYF. As DNA, the CDR3 is TGTGCCAGTAGTACCGGGAGCTCTGGAAACACCATATATTTT.

The V gene is TRBV5-1, the J gene TRBJ2-3; TRBD2 matches 14 bases. Germline-derived CDR1 and CDR2 are SGHRS and YFSETQ. The CDR3 has 16 amino acids. The junction had 4 bases not matched to a gene; V was cut back by 4 bases and J by 3 bases. For the CDR3, the DNA is TGCGCCAGCAGCCAGGGACTAGCGGGGGCAACAGATACGCAGTATTTT. Its protein is CASSQGLAGATDTQYF. The variable domain in full, completed from reference TRBV5-1 and TRBJ2-3, reads KAGVTQTPRYLIKTRGQQVTLSCSPISGHRSVSWYQQTPGQGLQFLFEYFSETQRNKGNFPGRFSGRQFSNSRSEMNVSTLELGDSALYLCASSQGLAGATDTQYFGPGTRLTVL.

The chain recombines TRBV19 with TRBJ1-5; 7 nucleotides line up with TRBD1. The V gene end was trimmed by 5 bases and the J gene end by 6 bases; junction bases not matched to a gene: 22. Germline loops: CDR1 LNHDA, CDR2 SQIVND (reference sequence). This CDR3 has 19 amino acids. DNA for the CDR3: TGTGCCAGTAGTGCCCGGGGTGACAGGGCGGTTTTAGTTGGTCAGCCCCAGCATTTT. This sequence encodes CASSARGDRAVLVGQPQHF.

Concerning this clone itself: The same CDR3 arises from other DNA sequences in this sample as well. The rearrangement uses TRBV5-4 and TRBJ1-3; TRBD1 agrees at 7 bases. Germline V CDR1 and CDR2: SGHNT, YYREEE (reference sequence). The CDR3 has 13 amino acids. V lost 3 bases to trimming and J lost 4 bases; unmatched junction nucleotides: 1. The CDR3 here is CASSSDRGNTIYF. CDR3 nucleotide sequence: TGTGCCAGCAGCTCGGACAGGGGAAACACCATATATTTT.

The chain couples TRBV7-9 to TRBJ2-7; 11 bases agree with TRBD1. Trimming cost V 5 bases and J 1 base; bases outside gene matches: 7. Germline V gene data show CDR1 as SEHNR and CDR2 as FQNEAQ (reference sequence). The CDR3 sequence is 16 residues long. CDR3 DNA: TGTGCCAGCAGCCCTGGGACAGGGGGGTCTTCCTACGAGCAGTACTTC. The encoded protein is CASSPGTGGSSYEQYF.

V and J are TRBV25-1 and TRBJ2-7, with D uncertain. The V end was cut by 5 bases, the J end by 5 bases, with 10 bases between. There are 12 residues in the CDR3. CDR1 MGHDK and CDR2 SYGVNS come from the germline V gene. CDR3 region: CASSRGRDEQYF. CDR3 coding DNA: TGTGCCAGCAGTCGAGGCCGGGACGAGCAGTACTTC.

The chain links TRBV5-4 to TRBJ1-4; D is unclear. CDR3 size: 15 residues. V lost 4 bases and J 0 bases, leaving 10 bases between the germline ends. The germline V gene has CDR1 SGHNT and CDR2 YYREEE (reference sequence). CDR3 sequence: CASSPSTSTNEKLFF. CDR3 bases: TGTGCCAGCAGCCCGAGCACCTCAACTAATGAAAAACTGTTTTTT.

The chain couples TRBV6-5 to TRBJ2-2, with TRBD1 matching over 8 bases. This CDR3 spans 14 amino acids. Unmatched junction bases numbered 4, after V lost 8 bases and J lost 2 bases. Germline V lookup: CDR1 MNHEY, CDR2 SVGAGI. CDR3 sequence: CASGRGRNTGELFF. DNA for the CDR3: TGTGCCAGCGGCAGGGGGCGAAACACCGGGGAGCTGTTTTTT.

The rearrangement joins TRBV5-1 to TRBJ1-1; D uncertain. The CDR3 spans 16 residues. V was cut by 0 bases and J by 0 bases, with 12 bases left in between. The germline V gene has CDR1 SGHRS and CDR2 YFSETQ. Here the CDR3 reads CASSLAGGGLNTEAFF. The CDR3 nucleotides read TGCGCCAGCAGCTTGGCGGGAGGCGGGTTGAACACTGAAGCTTTCTTT.

The rearrangement joins TRBV5-1 to TRBJ1-4; D is unresolved. CDR1 is SGHRS and CDR2 is YFSETQ in the germline V gene. CDR3 size: 16 residues. Trimming took off 4 bases at V and 3 bases at J, with 16 bases between the two ends. CDR3 coding DNA: TGCGCCAGCAGCCCCTTTCCTGCAGGTTCTAATGAAAAACTGTTTTTT. Its protein is CASSPFPAGSNEKLFF. The whole variable domain, filled in from reference TRBV5-1 and TRBJ1-4, reads KAGVTQTPRYLIKTRGQQVTLSCSPISGHRSVSWYQQTPGQGLQFLFEYFSETQRNKGNFPGRFSGRQFSNSRSEMNVSTLELGDSALYLCASSPFPAGSNEKLFFGSGTQLSVL.

The chain links TRBV2 to TRBJ2-3; no firm D call. The germline CDR1 and CDR2 sequences are SNHLY and FYNNEI. This CDR3 spans 11 amino acids. Trimming removed 2 bases from V and 5 bases from J, with 2 bases in between. The CDR3 bases are TGTGCCAGCAGTGAACAAGATACGCAGTATTTT. It yields the protein CASSEQDTQYF.

The chain employs TRBV2 and TRBJ2-1; 12 nucleotides align to TRBD2. There are 16 residues in the CDR3. Germline assignment: CDR1 SNHLY and CDR2 FYNNEI. V lost 6 bases, J lost 8 bases, and 11 bases stayed unmatched. The CDR3 protein is CASRGPGLAGGDEQFF. The CDR3 DNA follows: TGTGCCAGCAGGGGACCGGGGCTAGCGGGGGGGGATGAGCAGTTCTTC.

This chain joins TRBV5-4 and TRBJ1-4; TRBD1 agrees at 10 bases. J was trimmed by 3 bases and V by 4 bases; bases with no gene match: 3. The germline V gene has CDR1 SGHNT and CDR2 YYREEE (reference sequence). This CDR3 comprises 15 residues. CDR3: CASSRQGAANEKLFF. CDR3 DNA sequence: TGTGCCAGCAGCCGACAGGGGGCGGCTAATGAAAAACTGTTTTTT.

This rearrangement joins TRBV7-9 to TRBJ1-1, with D possibly being TRBD1 (5 bases). Germline CDR1 reads SEHNR; CDR2 reads FQNEAQ (reference sequence). Trimming cost V 5 bases and J 1 base, with 17 bases left between them. This CDR3 is built from 16 residues. The CDR3 nucleotides read TGTGCCAGCAGCCAGTGGAGGGGAGTCTCGAACACTGAAGCTTTCTTT. Its protein is CASSQWRGVSNTEAFF.

This clone was counted a few times. The genes are TRBV2 and TRBJ1-1; D is unresolved. The germline gives CDR1 SNHLY, CDR2 FYNNEI. The CDR3 spans 10 residues. Trimming took off 10 bases at V and 4 bases at J, with 7 bases between the two ends. DNA of the CDR3: TGTGCCACACGGGTCACTGAAGCTTTCTTT. It specifies CATRVTEAFF.

This clone was found once. The CDR3 DNA is TGTGCCATCAGTGACGGTGTTGGACAGGGAACCTACGAGCAGTACTTC. It is translated as CAISDGVGQGTYEQYF. The chain couples TRBV10-3 to TRBJ2-7; 8 bases match TRBD1. Germline-derived CDR1 and CDR2 are ENHRY and SYGVKD. The CDR3 spans 16 residues. With V trimmed by 3 bases and J by 2 bases, 9 bases remained unmatched.

The rearrangement joins TRBV9 to TRBJ2-7; 10 bases agree with TRBD1. The CDR3 covers 15 residues. Germline V CDR1 and CDR2: SGDLS, YYNGEE. V was clipped by 0 bases and J by 4 bases; unmatched bases: 4. Here the CDR3 reads CASSVVGDRGYEQYF. The CDR3 DNA sequence: TGTGCCAGCAGCGTAGTCGGGGACAGGGGTTACGAGCAGTACTTC.

This sequence joins TRBV3-1 (or the pseudogene TRBV3-2) and TRBJ2-4; maybe TRBD2 (6 bases). The V and J ends lost 3 bases and 6 bases respectively, with 6 bases between them. CDR1 is LGHDT and CDR2 is YNNKEL in the germline V gene (reference sequence). This CDR3 is 12 amino acids long. The CDR3 region is CASSHGGNIQYF. CDR3 nucleotides: TGTGCCAGCAGCCACGGGGGAAACATTCAGTACTTC.

As for this clone: Other DNA sequences in the same sample also yield this CDR3. Written as DNA, the CDR3 is TGTGCCAGCAGCCCGACAGGTGTCACTGAAGCTTTCTTT. Encoded protein: CASSPTGVTEAFF. V usage is TRBV3-1 (or the pseudogene TRBV3-2) and J usage is TRBJ1-1, with D perhaps TRBD1 (6 bases). The CDR3 totals 13 residues. Trimming shortened V by 4 bases and J by 4 bases, and 10 bases separated the two germline ends. Germline V gene data show CDR1 as LGHDT and CDR2 as YNNKEL (reference sequence).

The rearrangement joins TRBV15 to TRBJ1-5; 8 bases fit TRBD1. Losses at the gene ends were 0 bases for V and 2 bases for J; bases not matched to a gene: 15. CDR1 is LNHNV and CDR2 is YYDKDF in the germline V gene (reference sequence). The length of the CDR3 is 20 residues. The CDR3 region is CATSRDFGTGLSGGNQPQHF. The CDR3 DNA is TGTGCCACCAGCAGAGATTTTGGGACAGGTCTTTCTGGGGGCAATCAGCCCCAGCATTTT.

The chain joins TRBV20-1 to TRBJ2-1; 9 bases agree with TRBD2. J gave up 7 bases and V 3 bases, and 13 bases lay outside the gene matches. The CDR3 runs to 16 residues. Per the germline V gene, CDR1 is DFQATT and CDR2 is SNEGSKA (reference sequence). CDR3 DNA sequence: TGCAGTGCTAGTAGCTTGACTAGCGGATACGGTAATGAGCAGTTCTTC. This encodes CSASSLTSGYGNEQFF.

The J gene is TRBJ2-3, the V gene TRBV11-2; 7 nucleotides line up with TRBD2. Germline assignment: CDR1 SGHAT and CDR2 FQNNGV. V lost 5 bases to trimming and J lost 2 bases; unmatched junction nucleotides: 7. This CDR3 is 15 amino acids long. The CDR3 region has the DNA TGTGCCAGCAGCCGTCGGGGGGTTGACACAGATACGCAGTATTTT. Encoded protein: CASSRRGVDTDTQYF.

V usage is TRBV7-2 and J usage is TRBJ2-7; 10 nucleotides line up with TRBD2. Germline CDR1 SGHTA, CDR2 FQGNSA. CDR3 size: 16 residues. With 4 bases clipped from V and 4 bases from J, the junction kept 10 bases outside the gene matches. Written as DNA, the CDR3 is TGTGCCAGCAGCTCCCCTGCTAGCGGGGGACCATACGAGCAGTACTTC. Its translation is CASSSPASGGPYEQYF.